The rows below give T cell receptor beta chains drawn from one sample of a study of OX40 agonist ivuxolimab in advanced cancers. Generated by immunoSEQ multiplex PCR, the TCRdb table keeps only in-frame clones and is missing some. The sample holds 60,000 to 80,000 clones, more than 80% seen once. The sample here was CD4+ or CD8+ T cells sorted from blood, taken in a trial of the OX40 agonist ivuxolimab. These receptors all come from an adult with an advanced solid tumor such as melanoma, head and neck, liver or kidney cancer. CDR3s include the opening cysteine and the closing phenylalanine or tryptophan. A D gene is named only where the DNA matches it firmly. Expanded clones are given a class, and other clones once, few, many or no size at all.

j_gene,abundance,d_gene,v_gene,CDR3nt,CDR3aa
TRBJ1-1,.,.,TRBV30,TGTGCCTGGAGTCCCCACGGGGGTGAAGCTTTCTTT,CAWSPHGGEAFF
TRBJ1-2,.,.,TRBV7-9,TGTGCCAGCAGCCATAGCCGGATCCTAGGGGGCTACACCTTC,CASSHSRILGGYTF
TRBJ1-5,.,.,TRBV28,TGTGCCAGCAGGACGGTGAATCAGCCCCAGCATTTT,CASRTVNQPQHF
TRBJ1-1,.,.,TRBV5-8,TGTGCCAGCAGCTCCGGGACCTTCAACACTGAAGCTTTCTTT,CASSSGTFNTEAFF
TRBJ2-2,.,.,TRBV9,TGTGCCAGCAGCGTTCTAGCCTCGAACACCGGGGAGCTGTTTTTT,CASSVLASNTGELFF
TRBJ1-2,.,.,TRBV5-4,TGTGCCAGCAGCTTGATTGGGGTTACTAACTATGGCTACACCTTC,CASSLIGVTNYGYTF
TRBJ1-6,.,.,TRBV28,TGTGCCAGCAGTTTTGAGGGGTCTAATTCACCCCTCCACTTT,CASSFEGSNSPLHF
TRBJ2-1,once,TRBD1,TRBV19,TGTGCCAGTAGTATGACCGGGACAGGGGGTATGAATGAGCAGTTCTTC,CASSMTGTGGMNEQFF
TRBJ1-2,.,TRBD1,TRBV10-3,TGTGCCATCAGTGGATTGGACAGGGGCGTCTATGGCTACACCTTC,CAISGLDRGVYGYTF
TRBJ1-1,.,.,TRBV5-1,TGCGCCAGCAGCTCCCCGACAGAGTTGAACACTGAAGCTTTCTTT,CASSSPTELNTEAFF
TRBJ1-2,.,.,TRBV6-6,TGTGCCAGCAGTTACGCGGGGAACTATGGCTACACCTTC,CASSYAGNYGYTF
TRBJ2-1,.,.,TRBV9,TGTGCCAGCAGCGTAGAGCGGGACAGCTACAATGAGCAGTTCTTC,CASSVERDSYNEQFF
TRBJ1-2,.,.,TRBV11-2,TGTGCCAGCAGCCTCGACCGGTCGGGAGGCTACACCTTC,CASSLDRSGGYTF
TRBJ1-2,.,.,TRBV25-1,TGTGCCAGCAGTGATTGGGCAGGGAGTGATGGCTACACCTTC,CASSDWAGSDGYTF
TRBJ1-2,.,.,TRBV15,TGTGCCACCAGCGACTTTGGAGACTCGGTAGATGGGAACACCTTC,CATSDFGDSVDGNTF
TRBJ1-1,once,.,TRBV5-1,TGCGCCAGCAGCTCCGAGATAGGCACTGAAGCTTTCTTT,CASSSEIGTEAFF
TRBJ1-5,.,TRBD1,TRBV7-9,TGTGCCAGCTCCAGGGGGGACAGAAATCAGCCCCAGCATTTT,CASSRGDRNQPQHF
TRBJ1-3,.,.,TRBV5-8,TGTGCCAGCAGCTTAACCATATATTTT,CASSLTIYF
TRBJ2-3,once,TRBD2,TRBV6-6,TGTGCCAGCAGTCGTACTAGCGGGGGGGAATATACGCAGTATTTT,CASSRTSGGEYTQYF
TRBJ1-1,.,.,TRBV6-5,TGTGCCAGCAGCAAACCCCAACCGAACACTGAAGCTTTCTTT,CASSKPQPNTEAFF
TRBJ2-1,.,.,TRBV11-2,TGTGCCAGCAGCTTGAGGGGGACAAAAACCTACAATGAGCAGTTCTTC,CASSLRGTKTYNEQFF
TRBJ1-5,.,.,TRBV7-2,TGTGCCAGCAGCTTAGTACATCAGCCCCAGCATTTT,CASSLVHQPQHF
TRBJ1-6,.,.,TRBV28,TGTGCCAGCAGTTTAGCGGAGAATAATTCACCCCTCCACTTT,CASSLAENNSPLHF
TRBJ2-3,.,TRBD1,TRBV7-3,TGTGCCAGCAGCCCGAATGGAGCAGGGGGCGAAGCAGATACGCAGTATTTT,CASSPNGAGGEADTQYF
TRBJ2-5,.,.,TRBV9,TGTGCCAGCAGCGTACAGGGGACCCAAGAGACCCAGTACTTC,CASSVQGTQETQYF
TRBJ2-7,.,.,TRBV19,TGTGCCAGTAGTCCGGGGATAACCTCCTACGAGCAGTACTTC,CASSPGITSYEQYF
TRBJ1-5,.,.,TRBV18,TGTGCCAGCTCACCACCAGGGACAAAAAGGGATCAGCCCCAGCATTTT,CASSPPGTKRDQPQHF
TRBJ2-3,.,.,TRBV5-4,TGTGCCAGCAGCTTAGTAGCAGATACGCAGTATTTT,CASSLVADTQYF
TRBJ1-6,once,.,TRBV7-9,TGTGCCAGCAGCCCCCAGGGACCACAGCACTCACCCCTCCACTTT,CASSPQGPQHSPLHF
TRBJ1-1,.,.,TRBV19,TGTGCCAGTAGTATAGGCCCAGGGTACGACACTGAAGCTTTCTTT,CASSIGPGYDTEAFF
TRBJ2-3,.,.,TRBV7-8,TGTGCCAGCCGCGATGGACAGTACACAGATACGCAGTATTTT,CASRDGQYTDTQYF
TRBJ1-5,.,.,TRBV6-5,TGTGCCAGCAGTTACGCGGGAACCCAGCATTTT,CASSYAGTQHF
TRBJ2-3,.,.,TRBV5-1,TGCGCCAGCAGCTTGGCCTCAAACACAGATACGCAGTATTTT,CASSLASNTDTQYF
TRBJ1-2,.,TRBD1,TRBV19,TGTGCCAGTAAGGGCAGGGGGGGCCTGAAGAACTATGGCTACACCTTC,CASKGRGGLKNYGYTF
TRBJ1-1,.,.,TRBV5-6,TGTGCCAGCAGCCGCCGGGTACCCAACACTGAAGCTTTCTTT,CASSRRVPNTEAFF
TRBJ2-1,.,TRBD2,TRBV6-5,TGTGCCAGCAGTGAAGGACTAGGGGACAATGAGCAGTTCTTC,CASSEGLGDNEQFF
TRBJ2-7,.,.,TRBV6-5,TGTGCCAGCAGGGAGCGCTACGAGCAGTACTTC,CASRERYEQYF
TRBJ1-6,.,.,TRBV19,TGTGCCAGTAGTATACAGGGGTCTTCACCCCTCCACTTT,CASSIQGSSPLHF
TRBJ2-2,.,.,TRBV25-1,TGTGCCAGCAGAAAAGGACAGTTGAACACCGGGGAGCTGTTTTTT,CASRKGQLNTGELFF
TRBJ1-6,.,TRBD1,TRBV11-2,TGTGCCAGCAGCCCTGACAGGGTTGATTCACCCCTCCACTTT,CASSPDRVDSPLHF
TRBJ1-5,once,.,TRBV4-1,TGCGCCAGCAGCCAAGTAAACGGACAGCTCCAGCATTTT,CASSQVNGQLQHF